The T cell receptor (beta chain) described here comes from a study of T cell responses to AZD1222 COVID-19 vaccine. TCRdb keeps only in-frame clones here, not all; method: immunoSEQ multiplex PCR. Of 190,000 or so clones listed, 91% are singletons. The germline CDR1 and CDR2 sequences are LNHDA and SQIVND (reference sequence). The CDR3 runs 14 residues. The V end was cut by 2 bases, the J end by 6 bases, with 14 bases between. Analyses pooled second doses at about 4 or about 12 weeks. Comments on this clone: Its antigen is unidentified.

The study's findings and limits: Spike-specific TCR breadth and depth rose after two AZD1222 doses. Only a handful of AZD1222 recipients were seropositive at baseline. There were vaccine-associated CD4 TCRs across spike, dominant at 160-218 and 743-854.

Sequencing used peripheral blood, obtained 28 days after the second AZD1222 dose. The rearrangement uses TRBV19 and TRBJ2-7; tentatively, D is TRBD1 or TRBD2 (5 bases each). The receptor was derived from an adult who received the AZD1222 COVID-19 vaccine. The CDR3 DNA sequence: TGTGCCAGTAGTATAATTGGGGGAACCGTCGAGCAGTACTTC. Translation: CASSIIGGTVEQYF.